The next 2 T cell receptor beta chains were all read from a single sample in a study of Graves' ophthalmopathy and Graves' hyperthyroidism (dated by TCRdb to about 2018). Sequencing used an Illumina HiSeq 2000. For repertoire sequencing, TCR beta CDR3 regions were amplified from RNA transcripts. The first round of RT-PCR was done with HTBI primers and the Qiagen OneStep RT-PCR kit, and was followed by a second round of multiplex PCR, then size selection and purification. TCRdb redid the processing of the public reads, applying fastp at Q25 and MiXCR, and retained in-frame beta chains. Each CDR3 protein appears once, grouped with its most common genes and DNA. The sample table records 400,000 to 450,000 distinct CDR3 sequences; around 21% of these occur just once. The ten largest account for roughly 3% of the sample. Sequencing was carried out using peripheral blood. Every receptor here comes from a woman aged 18-30 years with stable Graves' hyperthyroidism. Donor details come from another sample of the same person, matched by shared clones.

At least ten counts were recorded for this clonotype. The chain recombines TRBV6-5 with TRBJ2-4; 9 nucleotides agree with TRBD1. Trimming at V came to 2 bases and at J to 5 bases, leaving 7 bases not matched to a gene. The CDR3 runs to 16 residues. Germline CDR1 MNHEY, CDR2 SVGAGI. This chain's CDR3 is CASSYARTGVENIQYF. CDR3 nucleotide sequence: TGTGCCAGCAGTTACGCAAGGACAGGGGTCGAAAACATTCAGTACTTC.

In this sample, this clonotype turned up a few times. This CDR3 fails to terminate in the conserved phenylalanine or tryptophan, so it likely reflects a read error. The chain recombines TRBV4-2 with TRBJ2-5; TRBD2 matches at 9 bases. This CDR3 spans 16 amino acids. The germline V gene has CDR1 LGHNA and CDR2 YNFKEQ. V lost 1 base and J lost 5; bases outside the gene matches: 8. CDR3 sequence reads: CASSQGFSGSVETQYS. CDR3 bases: TGTGCCAGCAGCCAAGGGTTTAGCGGGAGTGTGGAGACCCAGTACTCC.